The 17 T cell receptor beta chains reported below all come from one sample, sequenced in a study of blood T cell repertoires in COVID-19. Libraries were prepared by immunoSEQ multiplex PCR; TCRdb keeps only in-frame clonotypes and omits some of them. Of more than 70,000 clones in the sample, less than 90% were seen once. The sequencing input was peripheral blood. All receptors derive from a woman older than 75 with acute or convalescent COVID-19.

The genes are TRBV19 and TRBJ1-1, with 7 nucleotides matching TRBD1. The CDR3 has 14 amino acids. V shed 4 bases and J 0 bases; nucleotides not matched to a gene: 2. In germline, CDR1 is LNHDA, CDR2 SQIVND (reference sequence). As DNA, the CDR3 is TGTGCCAGTAGTACCGGGACAGTGAACACTGAAGCTTTCTTT. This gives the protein CASSTGTVNTEAFF.

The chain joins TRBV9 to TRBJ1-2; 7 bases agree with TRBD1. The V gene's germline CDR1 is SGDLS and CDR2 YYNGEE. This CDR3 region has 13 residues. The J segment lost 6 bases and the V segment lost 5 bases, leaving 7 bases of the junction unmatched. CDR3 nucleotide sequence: TGTGCCAGCAGTCTACAGGGGACGGATGGCTACACCTTC. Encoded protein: CASSLQGTDGYTF.

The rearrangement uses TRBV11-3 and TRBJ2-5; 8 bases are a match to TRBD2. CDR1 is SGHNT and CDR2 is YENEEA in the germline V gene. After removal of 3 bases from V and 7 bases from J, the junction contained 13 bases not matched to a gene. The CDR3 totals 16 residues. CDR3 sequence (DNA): TGTGCCAGCAGCTTTTCGACTACTTCCCGGGGGGGGACCCAGTACTTC. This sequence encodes CASSFSTTSRGGTQYF.

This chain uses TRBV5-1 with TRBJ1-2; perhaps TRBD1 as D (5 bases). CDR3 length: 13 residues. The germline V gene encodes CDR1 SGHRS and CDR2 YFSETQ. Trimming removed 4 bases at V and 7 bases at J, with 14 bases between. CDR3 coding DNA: TGCGCCAGCAGCCAGACAGCTTCCCTTGGCTACACCTTC. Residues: CASSQTASLGYTF.

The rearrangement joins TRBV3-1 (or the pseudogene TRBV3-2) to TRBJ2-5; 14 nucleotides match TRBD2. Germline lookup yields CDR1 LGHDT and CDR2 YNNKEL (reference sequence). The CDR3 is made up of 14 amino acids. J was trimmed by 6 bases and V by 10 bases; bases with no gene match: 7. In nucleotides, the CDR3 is TGTGCCACATCTGGACTAGCGGGGGGAAAGACCCAGTACTTC. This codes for CATSGLAGGKTQYF.

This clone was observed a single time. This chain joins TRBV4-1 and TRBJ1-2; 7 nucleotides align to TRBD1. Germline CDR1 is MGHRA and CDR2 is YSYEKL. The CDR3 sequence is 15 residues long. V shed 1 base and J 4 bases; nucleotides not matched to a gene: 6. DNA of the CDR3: TGCGCCAGCAGCCAAGCAAGACAGGGCCCCTATGGCTACACCTTC. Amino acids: CASSQARQGPYGYTF.

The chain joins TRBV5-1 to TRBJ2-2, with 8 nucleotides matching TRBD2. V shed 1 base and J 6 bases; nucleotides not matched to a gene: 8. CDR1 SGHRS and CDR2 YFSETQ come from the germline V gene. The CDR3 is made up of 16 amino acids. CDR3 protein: CASSLRGVSGAGELFF. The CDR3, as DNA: TGCGCCAGCAGCTTGAGGGGAGTTAGCGGGGCCGGGGAGCTGTTTTTT.

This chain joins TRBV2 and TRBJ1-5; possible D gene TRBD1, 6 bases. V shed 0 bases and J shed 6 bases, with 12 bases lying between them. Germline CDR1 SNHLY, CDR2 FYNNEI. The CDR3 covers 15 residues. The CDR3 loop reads CASSEALGGGQPQHF. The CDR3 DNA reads TGTGCCAGCAGTGAAGCGCTTGGGGGCGGTCAGCCCCAGCATTTT.

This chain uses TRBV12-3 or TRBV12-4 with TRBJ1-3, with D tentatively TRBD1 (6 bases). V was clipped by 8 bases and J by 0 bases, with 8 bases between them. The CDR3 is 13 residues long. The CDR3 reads CASGQHSGNTIYF. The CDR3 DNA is TGTGCCAGCGGACAGCACTCTGGAAACACCATATATTTT.

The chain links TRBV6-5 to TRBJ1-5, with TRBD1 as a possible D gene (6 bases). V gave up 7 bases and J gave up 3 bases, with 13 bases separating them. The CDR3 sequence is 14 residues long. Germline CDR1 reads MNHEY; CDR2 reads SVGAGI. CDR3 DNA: TGTGCCAGCAAAAGGACAGCTCTCAATCAGCCCCAGCATTTT. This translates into CASKRTALNQPQHF.

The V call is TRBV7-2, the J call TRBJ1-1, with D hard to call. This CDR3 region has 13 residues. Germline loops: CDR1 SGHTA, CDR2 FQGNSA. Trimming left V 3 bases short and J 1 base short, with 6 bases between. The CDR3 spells CASSFSGNTEAFF. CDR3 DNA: TGTGCCAGCAGCTTTTCAGGGAACACTGAAGCTTTCTTT.

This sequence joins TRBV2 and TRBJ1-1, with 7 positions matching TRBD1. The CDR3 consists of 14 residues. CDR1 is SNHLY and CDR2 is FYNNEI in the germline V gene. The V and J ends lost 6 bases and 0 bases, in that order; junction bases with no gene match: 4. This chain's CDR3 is CASSPQGMNTEAFF. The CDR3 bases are TGTGCCAGCAGCCCACAGGGGATGAACACTGAAGCTTTCTTT. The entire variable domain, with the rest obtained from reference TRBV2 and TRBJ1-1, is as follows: EPEVTQTPSHQVTQMGQEVILRCVPISNHLYFYWYRQILGQKVEFLVSFYNNEISEKSEIFDDQFSVERPDGSNFTLKIRSTKLEDSAMYFCASSPQGMNTEAFFGQGTRLTVV.

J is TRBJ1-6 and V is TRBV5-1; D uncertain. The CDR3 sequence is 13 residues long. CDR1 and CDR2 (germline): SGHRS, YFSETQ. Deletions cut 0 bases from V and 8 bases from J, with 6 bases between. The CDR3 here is CASSLDSYSPLHF. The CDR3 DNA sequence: TGCGCCAGCAGCTTGGACAGCTATTCACCCCTCCACTTT.

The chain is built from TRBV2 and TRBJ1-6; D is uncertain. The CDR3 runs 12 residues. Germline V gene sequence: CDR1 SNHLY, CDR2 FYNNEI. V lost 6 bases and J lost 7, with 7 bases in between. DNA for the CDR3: TGTGCCAGCAGAAGAGAAAATTCACCCCTCCACTTT. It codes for CASRRENSPLHF.

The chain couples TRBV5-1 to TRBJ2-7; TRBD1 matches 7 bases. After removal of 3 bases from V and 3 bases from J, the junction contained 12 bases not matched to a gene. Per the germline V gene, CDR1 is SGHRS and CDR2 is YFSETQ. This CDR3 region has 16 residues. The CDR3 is CASSSIYRGLDYEQYF. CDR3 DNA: TGCGCCAGCAGCTCAATCTACAGGGGTCTAGACTACGAGCAGTACTTC. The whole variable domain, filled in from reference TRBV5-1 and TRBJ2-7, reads KAGVTQTPRYLIKTRGQQVTLSCSPISGHRSVSWYQQTPGQGLQFLFEYFSETQRNKGNFPGRFSGRQFSNSRSEMNVSTLELGDSALYLCASSSIYRGLDYEQYFGPGTRLTVT.

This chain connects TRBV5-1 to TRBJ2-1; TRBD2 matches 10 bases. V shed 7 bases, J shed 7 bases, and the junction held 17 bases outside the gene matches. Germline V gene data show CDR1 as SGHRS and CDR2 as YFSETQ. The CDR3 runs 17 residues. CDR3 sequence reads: CASDRTPGAGGRNEQFF. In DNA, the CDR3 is TGCGCCAGCGACCGGACCCCCGGAGCGGGGGGGCGTAATGAGCAGTTCTTC.

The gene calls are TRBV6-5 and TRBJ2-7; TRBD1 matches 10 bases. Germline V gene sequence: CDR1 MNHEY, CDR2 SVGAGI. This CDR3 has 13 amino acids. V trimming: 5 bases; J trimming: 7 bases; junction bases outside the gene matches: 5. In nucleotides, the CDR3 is TGTGCCAGCAGTCGGGGACAGGGGAGGGAGCAGTACTTC. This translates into CASSRGQGREQYF.